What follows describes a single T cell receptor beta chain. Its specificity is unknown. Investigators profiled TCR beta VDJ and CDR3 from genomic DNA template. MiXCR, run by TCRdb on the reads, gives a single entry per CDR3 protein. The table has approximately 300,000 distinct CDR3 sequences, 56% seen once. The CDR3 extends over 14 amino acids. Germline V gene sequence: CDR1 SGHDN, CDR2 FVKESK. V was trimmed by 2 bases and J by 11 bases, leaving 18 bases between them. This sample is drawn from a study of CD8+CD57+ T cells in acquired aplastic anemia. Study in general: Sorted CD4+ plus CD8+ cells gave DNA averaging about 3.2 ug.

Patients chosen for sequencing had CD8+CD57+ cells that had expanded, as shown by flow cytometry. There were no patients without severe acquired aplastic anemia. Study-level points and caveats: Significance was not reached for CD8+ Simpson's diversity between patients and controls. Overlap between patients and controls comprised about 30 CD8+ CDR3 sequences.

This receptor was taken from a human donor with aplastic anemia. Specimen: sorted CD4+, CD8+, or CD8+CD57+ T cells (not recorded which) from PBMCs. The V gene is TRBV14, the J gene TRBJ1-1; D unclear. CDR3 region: CASSQKRGGIRAFF. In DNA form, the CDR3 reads TGTGCCAGCAGCCAAAAGAGAGGAGGTATCCGGGCTTTCTTT. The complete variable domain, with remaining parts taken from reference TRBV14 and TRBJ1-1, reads EAGVTQFPSHSVIEKGQTVTLRCDPISGHDNLYWYRRVMGKEIKFLLHFVKESKQDESGMPNNRFLAERTGGTYSTLKVQPAELEDSGVYFCASSQKRGGIRAFFGQGTRLTVV.